This TCR beta chain appears in the sequencing data of a study of shared clonotypes between healthy human individuals. Study-wide results and limits: Rarefaction indicated that sorted-subset sequencing remained incomplete although depth was large. An expected dependence of interdonor clonotype sharing on sequencing depth was noted.

This clone appeared a single time. What it recognizes is unknown. Original data processing: Junction-only sequences produced by ImmunoSEQ had no quality scores, so filtering differed. Assay used: immunoSEQ multiplex PCR; TCRdb lists only in-frame clones, some missing. The V and J calls and the clone size are those of that table, but D and trimming were determined from the DNA. The repertoire has 2 million to 3 million clones, over 85% of them found once; the top ten carry about 0.38%. The source is a man aged 18-30 years in good health. Some clones in this sample may be carry-over from other donors' samples. The sequencing sample was made of naive CD4+ T cells from PBMCs. The subset here: CD45RA+ positively selected.

DNA of the CDR3: TGTGCCAGCTCACCAGTGAGGGAATGGGACACCATATATTTT. Translated, it gives CASSPVREWDTIYF. This chain joins TRBV18 and TRBJ1-3; unclear D gene. Looked up from germline, CDR1 is KGHSH and CDR2 is LQKENI. With 2 bases removed from V and 8 bases from J, the gap between germline ends came to 13 bases. The CDR3 has 14 residues.